This is a list of T cell receptor beta chains from one sample in a study of low-dose radiotherapy and immunotherapy resistance in tumors. TCRdb reprocessed the reads with MiXCR, giving one entry per CDR3 protein. The repertoire holds about 84,000 distinct CDR3 sequences, with about a sixth as singletons. Sequenced material: PBMCs, taken after low-dose radiotherapy plus immunotherapy. The receptors here all came from a male donor with prostate cancer. Both conserved end residues are part of each CDR3. The order of the fields is CDR3 DNA, CDR3 protein, J gene, clone size, V gene, D gene. A D gene is named only where the DNA matches it firmly. A row's size may be missing; if present it is once, few, many or a size class.

DNA: TGCAGTGCTGGTTTGGCGGGAGGGCCGGGGGAGACCCAGTACTTC
CDR3: CSAGLAGGPGETQYF
J: TRBJ2-5
size: many
V: TRBV20-1
D: TRBD2

DNA: TGTGCCAGCAGGACCCCGGGGTTCCCTGGCTACACCTTC
CDR3: CASRTPGFPGYTF
J: TRBJ1-2
size: many
V: TRBV28
D: NA

DNA: TGTGCCAGCAGCCAGGACGGGTTCTATGGCTACACCTTC
CDR3: CASSQDGFYGYTF
J: TRBJ1-2
size: many
V: TRBV5-4
D: NA

DNA: TGTGGCAGCAGTAGACGGGGACTAGCGAGCTACGAGCAGCACTTC
CDR3: CGSSRRGLASYEQHF
J: TRBJ2-7
size: NA
V: TRBV6-2/TRBV6-3
D: TRBD2

DNA: TGCGCCAGCCGCGGACTAGCGAATTCCACAGATACGCAGTATTTT
CDR3: CASRGLANSTDTQYF
J: TRBJ2-3
size: NA
V: TRBV23-1
D: TRBD2

DNA: TGCGCCAGCAGCCCGGGGTGGGGACTACCAGAAGAGACCCAGTACTTC
CDR3: CASSPGWGLPEETQYF
J: TRBJ2-5
size: many
V: TRBV5-1
D: TRBD2

DNA: TGCGCCAGCAGCTTGTCCCGGGGGACAGGGGAATACGAGCAGTACTTC
CDR3: CASSLSRGTGEYEQYF
J: TRBJ2-7
size: many
V: TRBV5-1
D: TRBD1

DNA: TGCGCCAGCAGCTCGCAGGGAAACACTGAAGCTTTCTTT
CDR3: CASSSQGNTEAFF
J: TRBJ1-1
size: few
V: TRBV5-1
D: NA

DNA: TGCAGCGGAGGGGACAGGGGGCTGAACACTGAAGCTTTCTTT
CDR3: CSGGDRGLNTEAFF
J: TRBJ1-1
size: many
V: TRBV29-1
D: TRBD1

DNA: TGTGCCAGCAGCCCCTCCGGACTAGCGGGAGTGGAGACCCAGTACTTC
CDR3: CASSPSGLAGVETQYF
J: TRBJ2-5
size: NA
V: TRBV9
D: TRBD2

DNA: TGCAGCGTTCGGGGGACCGGGACTAGCGGCACAGATACGCAGTATTTT
CDR3: CSVRGTGTSGTDTQYF
J: TRBJ2-3
size: NA
V: TRBV29-1
D: TRBD2

DNA: TGCAGTGCTAGACCTCGGACAGGGCCCTACGAGCAGTACTTC
CDR3: CSARPRTGPYEQYF
J: TRBJ2-7
size: NA
V: TRBV20-1
D: TRBD1

DNA: TGCAGCGTGCCAAGAGGGGACAGGGCGGACACTGAAGCTTTCTTT
CDR3: CSVPRGDRADTEAFF
J: TRBJ1-1
size: many
V: TRBV29-1
D: TRBD1

DNA: TGTGCCAGCAGCCCGCATGGTAGCGGGAGCTACAATGAGCAGTTCTTC
CDR3: CASSPHGSGSYNEQFF
J: TRBJ2-1
size: many
V: TRBV6-2/TRBV6-3
D: TRBD2

DNA: TGCAGTGCCGTGGGGCTCTACGAGCAGTACTTC
CDR3: CSAVGLYEQYF
J: TRBJ2-7
size: many
V: TRBV20-1
D: NA

DNA: TGTGCCAGCTCACCAGCAGGGAGTCAGCCCCAGCATTTT
CDR3: CASSPAGSQPQHF
J: TRBJ1-5
size: many
V: TRBV18
D: NA

DNA: TGTGCCAGCAGTTTGGGGACTAGCGGGAGGGTTGGGGCCCCCAATGAGCAGTTCTTC
CDR3: CASSLGTSGRVGAPNEQFF
J: TRBJ2-1
size: many
V: TRBV12-3/TRBV12-4
D: TRBD2

DNA: TGTGCCAGCAGCTTGGGACTAAGCGGGGAAAAACTGTTTTTT
CDR3: CASSLGLSGEKLFF
J: TRBJ1-4
size: many
V: TRBV7-2
D: NA

DNA: TGCAGCGCCGTGACAGGGGGCAGTTCGGAGACCCAGTACTTC
CDR3: CSAVTGGSSETQYF
J: TRBJ2-5
size: many
V: TRBV29-1
D: TRBD1

DNA: TGTGTCAGCGGAAGAGGGGGAAGCTATAGCAATCAGCCCCAGCATTTT
CDR3: CVSGRGGSYSNQPQHF
J: TRBJ1-5
size: few
V: TRBV19
D: NA

DNA: TGCGCCAGCAGCTTGGTGGCGGGAGGGATGAATGAGCAGTTCTTC
CDR3: CASSLVAGGMNEQFF
J: TRBJ2-1
size: NA
V: TRBV5-1
D: TRBD2

DNA: TGTGCCAGCAGCATAGGACAGGGGAATCAGCCCCAGCATTTT
CDR3: CASSIGQGNQPQHF
J: TRBJ1-5
size: many
V: TRBV7-9
D: TRBD1

DNA: TGTGCCAGCAGCTTAGGTTCACGGGAGCCCCAGCATTTT
CDR3: CASSLGSREPQHF
J: TRBJ1-5
size: many
V: TRBV7-2
D: NA

DNA: TGTCTCACATGGGACGGGTTCACAGATACGCAGTATTTT
CDR3: CLTWDGFTDTQYF
J: TRBJ2-3
size: many
V: TRBV28
D: NA

DNA: TGTGCCAGCAGCGACCGGGACACACGGGAGACCCAGTACTTC
CDR3: CASSDRDTRETQYF
J: TRBJ2-5
size: many
V: TRBV11-3
D: NA

DNA: TGCGCCAGCAGCTTGGACCAGGGGGAATCACCCCTCCACTTT
CDR3: CASSLDQGESPLHF
J: TRBJ1-6
size: NA
V: TRBV5-1
D: TRBD1

DNA: TGCAGTGCTCTCCGGGGGGAGCGGGAAAAGTATACGCAGTATTTT
CDR3: CSALRGEREKYTQYF
J: TRBJ2-3
size: NA
V: TRBV20-1
D: TRBD2

DNA: TGTGCCAGCAGCCAATTCCAGGGGGCGGGGGAGCAGTACTTC
CDR3: CASSQFQGAGEQYF
J: TRBJ2-7
size: many
V: TRBV16
D: TRBD1

DNA: TGTGCCAGCTCACCGGGGGGTAATCAGCCCCAGCATTTT
CDR3: CASSPGGNQPQHF
J: TRBJ1-5
size: few
V: TRBV18
D: NA

DNA: TGTGCCAGTAAGGTGCAGGGGAACCAAGAGACCCAGTACTTC
CDR3: CASKVQGNQETQYF
J: TRBJ2-5
size: many
V: TRBV19
D: NA

DNA: TGCAGTGCTCTCTCCCGGGAGGGTGAAGAGACCCAGTACTTC
CDR3: CSALSREGEETQYF
J: TRBJ2-5
size: many
V: TRBV20-1
D: TRBD2

DNA: TGTGCCAGTAGTATTGCCGGGAATCAGCCCCAGCATTTT
CDR3: CASSIAGNQPQHF
J: TRBJ1-5
size: many
V: TRBV19
D: NA

DNA: TGTGCCATCAGTGACTCAGGGCTTGGAAACACCATATATTTT
CDR3: CAISDSGLGNTIYF
J: TRBJ1-3
size: many
V: TRBV10-3
D: NA

DNA: TGCAGTGCTCATACAGGGGGAGCTAACTATGGCTACACCTTC
CDR3: CSAHTGGANYGYTF
J: TRBJ1-2
size: few
V: TRBV20-1
D: TRBD1

DNA: TGTGCCAGCAGCTCCAAGGGGGGCACGGATGAAAAACTGTTTTTT
CDR3: CASSSKGGTDEKLFF
J: TRBJ1-4
size: many
V: TRBV7-2
D: NA

DNA: TGTGCCAGCTCAAGACTAGCGGGAGATACGCAGTATTTT
CDR3: CASSRLAGDTQYF
J: TRBJ2-3
size: many
V: TRBV5-6
D: TRBD2

DNA: TGTGCCAGCAGTTTGGGACAATCCTACAATGAGCAGTTCTTC
CDR3: CASSLGQSYNEQFF
J: TRBJ2-1
size: many
V: TRBV28
D: NA

DNA: TGCGCCAGCAGCCAAGGGGGGCGCGACTATGGCTACACCTTC
CDR3: CASSQGGRDYGYTF
J: TRBJ1-2
size: NA
V: TRBV4-3
D: NA

DNA: TGCGCCAGCAGCCAAGGTCCAGGGGGTACGAATACGCAGTATTTT
CDR3: CASSQGPGGTNTQYF
J: TRBJ2-3
size: many
V: TRBV4-1
D: TRBD1

DNA: TGCAGCGTGACTCGCGGGACAGGGGCCACAGATACGCAGTATTTT
CDR3: CSVTRGTGATDTQYF
J: TRBJ2-3
size: many
V: TRBV29-1
D: TRBD1

DNA: TGTGCCAGCTCACCACCCCGGGAGCGGGAGAGCACAGATACGCAGTATTTT
CDR3: CASSPPRERESTDTQYF
J: TRBJ2-3
size: many
V: TRBV18
D: TRBD2

DNA: TGTGCCAGCAGTGAAACCTCCCCTAGCGGGAGGGCCGGAGATACGCAGTATTTT
CDR3: CASSETSPSGRAGDTQYF
J: TRBJ2-3
size: many
V: TRBV6-1
D: TRBD2

DNA: TGCGCCAGCAGCGTGACAGGGGGCGGCACCTACGAGCAGTACTTC
CDR3: CASSVTGGGTYEQYF
J: TRBJ2-7
size: NA
V: TRBV5-1
D: TRBD1

DNA: TGTGCCAGCAGCCAGGGACCCGAAGGACAGCAGTACTTC
CDR3: CASSQGPEGQQYF
J: TRBJ2-7
size: few
V: TRBV14
D: NA

DNA: TGTGCCACCAAACCCGCTACCTCTCAGTTCTTC
CDR3: CATKPATSQFF
J: TRBJ2-1
size: NA
V: TRBV7-2
D: NA

DNA: TGTGCCAGCAGTCCCACCTCGACAGTGAACACTGAAGCTTTCTTT
CDR3: CASSPTSTVNTEAFF
J: TRBJ1-1
size: many
V: TRBV6-1
D: NA

DNA: TGTGCCAGCAGTGAGGTCGTGGGGACAGTGAACACCGGGGAGCTGTTTTTT
CDR3: CASSEVVGTVNTGELFF
J: TRBJ2-2
size: many
V: TRBV2
D: TRBD1

DNA: TGTGCCAGCAGCTCCCAAGATACGAACACCGGGGAGCTGTTTTTT
CDR3: CASSSQDTNTGELFF
J: TRBJ2-2
size: NA
V: TRBV5-6
D: NA

DNA: TGTGCCAGTAAAAGGCAGGGAGGGGACACTGAAGCTTTCTTT
CDR3: CASKRQGGDTEAFF
J: TRBJ1-1
size: many
V: TRBV19
D: NA

DNA: TGTGCCAGCAGCCCGGACAGCTACTCTGGAAACACCATATATTTT
CDR3: CASSPDSYSGNTIYF
J: TRBJ1-3
size: many
V: TRBV6-6
D: NA

DNA: TGCAGTGCTAGAGATGGAGCGGAAGTTACCGGGGAGCTGTTTTTT
CDR3: CSARDGAEVTGELFF
J: TRBJ2-2
size: many
V: TRBV20-1
D: NA

DNA: TGTGCCAGTAGTAAGGGTTTATCGCGGGAAGGCTCAAACATTCAGTACTTC
CDR3: CASSKGLSREGSNIQYF
J: TRBJ2-4
size: few
V: TRBV19
D: NA

DNA: TGCAGCGCCGGATCCGGGACAGATAATTCACCCCTCCACTTT
CDR3: CSAGSGTDNSPLHF
J: TRBJ1-6
size: many
V: TRBV29-1
D: TRBD1

DNA: TGTGGCAGACGGGGCAGGTACAATGAGCAGTTCTTC
CDR3: CGRRGRYNEQFF
J: TRBJ2-1
size: NA
V: TRBV6-6
D: NA

DNA: TGCGCCAGCAGCGAGGCAGGGCCGAACACCGGGGAGCTGTTTTTT
CDR3: CASSEAGPNTGELFF
J: TRBJ2-2
size: many
V: TRBV5-1
D: NA